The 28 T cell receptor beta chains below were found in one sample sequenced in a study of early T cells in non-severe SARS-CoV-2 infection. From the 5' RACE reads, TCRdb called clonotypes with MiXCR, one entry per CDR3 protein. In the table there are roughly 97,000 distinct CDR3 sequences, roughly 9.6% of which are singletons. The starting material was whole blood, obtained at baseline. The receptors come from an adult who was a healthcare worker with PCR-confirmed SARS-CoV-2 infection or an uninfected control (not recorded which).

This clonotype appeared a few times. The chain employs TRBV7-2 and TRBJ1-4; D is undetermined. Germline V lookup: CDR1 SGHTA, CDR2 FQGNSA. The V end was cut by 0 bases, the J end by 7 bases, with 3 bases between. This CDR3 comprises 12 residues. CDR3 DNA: TGTGCCAGCAGCTTAGCGAGTGAAAAACTGTTTTTT. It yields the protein CASSLASEKLFF.

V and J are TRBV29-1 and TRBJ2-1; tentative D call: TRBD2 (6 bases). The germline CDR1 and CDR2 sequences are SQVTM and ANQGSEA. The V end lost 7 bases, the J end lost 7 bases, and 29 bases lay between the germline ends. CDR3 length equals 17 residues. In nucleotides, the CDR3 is TGCAGCGCCCCTCTAGCGAGAGCCCGGAGCGGTACGAATGAGCAGTTCTTC. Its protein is CSAPLARARSGTNEQFF.

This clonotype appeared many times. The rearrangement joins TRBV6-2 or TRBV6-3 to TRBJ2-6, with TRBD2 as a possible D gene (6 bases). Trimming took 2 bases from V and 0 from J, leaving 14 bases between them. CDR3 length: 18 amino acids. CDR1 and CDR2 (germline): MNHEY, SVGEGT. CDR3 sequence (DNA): TGTGCCAGCAGTTACGGATCGGGAGCGATCTCTGGGGCCAACGTCCTGACTTTC. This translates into CASSYGSGAISGANVLTF.

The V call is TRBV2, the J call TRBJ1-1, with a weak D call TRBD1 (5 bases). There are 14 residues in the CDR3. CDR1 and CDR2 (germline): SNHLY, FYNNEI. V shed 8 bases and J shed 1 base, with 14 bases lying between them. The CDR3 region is CASLGSRANTEAFF. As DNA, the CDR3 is TGTGCCAGCCTGGGCAGCAGGGCGAACACTGAAGCTTTCTTT.

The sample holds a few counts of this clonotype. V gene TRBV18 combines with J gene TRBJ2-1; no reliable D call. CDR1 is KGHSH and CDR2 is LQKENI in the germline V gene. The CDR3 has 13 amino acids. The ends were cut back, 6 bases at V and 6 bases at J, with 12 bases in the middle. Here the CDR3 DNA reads TGTGCCAGCTCGGGTAGGGAAGGCAATGAGCAGTTCTTC. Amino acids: CASSGREGNEQFF.

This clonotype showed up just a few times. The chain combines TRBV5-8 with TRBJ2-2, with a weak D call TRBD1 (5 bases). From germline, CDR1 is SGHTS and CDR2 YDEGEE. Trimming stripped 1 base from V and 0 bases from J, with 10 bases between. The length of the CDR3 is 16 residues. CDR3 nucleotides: TGTGCCAGCAGCTTGTTGGGGCCCGCGAACACCGGGGAGCTGTTTTTT. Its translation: CASSLLGPANTGELFF.

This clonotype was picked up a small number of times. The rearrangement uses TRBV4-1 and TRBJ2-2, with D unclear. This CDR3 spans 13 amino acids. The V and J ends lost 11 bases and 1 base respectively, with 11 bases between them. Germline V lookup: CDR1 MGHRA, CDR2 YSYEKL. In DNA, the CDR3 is TGCGCCTGTCGATCGGGGAACACCGGGGAGCTGTTTTTT. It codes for CACRSGNTGELFF.

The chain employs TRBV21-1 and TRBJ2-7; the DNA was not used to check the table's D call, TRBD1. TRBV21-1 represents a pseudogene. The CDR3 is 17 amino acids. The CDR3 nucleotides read TGTGCCAGCAGCACACCCATAAGGGGACAGGGAGGGTACGAGCAGTACTTC. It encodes CASSTPIRGQGGYEQYF.

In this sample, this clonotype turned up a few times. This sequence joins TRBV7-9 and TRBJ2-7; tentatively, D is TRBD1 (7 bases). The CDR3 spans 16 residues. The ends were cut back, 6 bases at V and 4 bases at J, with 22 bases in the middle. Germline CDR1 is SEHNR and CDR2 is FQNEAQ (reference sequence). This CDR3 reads CASSMGTATGEYEQYF. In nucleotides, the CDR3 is TGTGCCAGCAGTATGGGGACAGCGACGGGGGAATACGAGCAGTACTTC. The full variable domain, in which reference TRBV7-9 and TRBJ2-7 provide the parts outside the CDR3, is DTGVSQNPRHKITKRGQNVTFRCDPISEHNRLYWYRQTLGQGPEFLTYFQNEAQLEKSRLLSDRFSAERPKGSFSTLEIQRTEQGDSAMYLCASSMGTATGEYEQYFGPGTRLTVT.

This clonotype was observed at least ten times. The CDR3 loop reads CAFPLQGSYGYTF. DNA of the CDR3: TGTGCCTTCCCGCTACAGGGCAGCTATGGCTACACCTTC. The chain has TRBV30 and TRBJ1-2; D possibly corresponds to TRBD1 (6 bases). The ends were cut back, 7 bases at V and 4 bases at J, with 16 bases in the middle. CDR1 and CDR2 from the germline V gene are GTSNPN and SVGIG (reference sequence). The CDR3 contains 13 residues.

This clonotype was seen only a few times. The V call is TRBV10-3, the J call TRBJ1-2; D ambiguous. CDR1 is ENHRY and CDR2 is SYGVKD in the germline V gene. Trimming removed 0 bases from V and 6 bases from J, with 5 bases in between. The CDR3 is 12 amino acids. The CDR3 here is CAISESQDGYTF. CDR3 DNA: TGTGCCATCAGTGAGTCGCAGGATGGCTACACCTTC.

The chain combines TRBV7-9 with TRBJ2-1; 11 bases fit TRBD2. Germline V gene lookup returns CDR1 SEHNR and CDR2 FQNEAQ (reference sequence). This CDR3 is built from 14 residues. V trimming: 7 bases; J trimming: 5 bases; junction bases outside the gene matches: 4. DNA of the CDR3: TGTGCCAGCATTGGACTAGCGGGTCACAATGAGCAGTTCTTC. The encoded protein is CASIGLAGHNEQFF.

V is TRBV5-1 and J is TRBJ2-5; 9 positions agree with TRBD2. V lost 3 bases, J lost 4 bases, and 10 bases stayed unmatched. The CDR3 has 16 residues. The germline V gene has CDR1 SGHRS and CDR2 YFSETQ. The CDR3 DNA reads TGCGCCAGCAGCTCCGGAGGCGGGAGGGCCGGAGAGACCCAGTACTTC. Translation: CASSSGGGRAGETQYF.

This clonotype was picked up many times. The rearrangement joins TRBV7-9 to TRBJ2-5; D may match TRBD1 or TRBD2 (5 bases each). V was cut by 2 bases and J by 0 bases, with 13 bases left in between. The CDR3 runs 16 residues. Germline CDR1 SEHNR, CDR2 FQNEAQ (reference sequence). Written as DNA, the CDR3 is TGTGCCAGCAGCTTAAAGACCGGGACCCACCAAGAGACCCAGTACTTC. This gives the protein CASSLKTGTHQETQYF.

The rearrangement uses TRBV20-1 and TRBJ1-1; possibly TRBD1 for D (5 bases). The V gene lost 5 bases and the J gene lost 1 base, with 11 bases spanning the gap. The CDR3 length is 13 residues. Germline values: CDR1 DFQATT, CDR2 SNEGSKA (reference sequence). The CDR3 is CSADDRPNTEAFF. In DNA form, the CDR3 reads TGCAGTGCTGATGACAGACCGAACACTGAAGCTTTCTTT.

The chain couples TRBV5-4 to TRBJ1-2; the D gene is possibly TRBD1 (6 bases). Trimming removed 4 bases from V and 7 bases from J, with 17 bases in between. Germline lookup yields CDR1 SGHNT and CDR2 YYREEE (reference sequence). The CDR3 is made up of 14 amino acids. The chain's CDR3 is CASSLSGGQSGYTF. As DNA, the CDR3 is TGTGCCAGCAGCCTATCTGGGGGGCAGAGTGGCTACACCTTC.

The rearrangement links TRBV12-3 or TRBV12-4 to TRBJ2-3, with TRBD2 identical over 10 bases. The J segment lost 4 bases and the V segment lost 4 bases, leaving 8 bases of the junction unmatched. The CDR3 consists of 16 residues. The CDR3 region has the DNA TGTGCCAGCAGTTCTCGAGCGGGGGGGACCCCAGATACGCAGTATTTT. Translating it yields CASSSRAGGTPDTQYF.

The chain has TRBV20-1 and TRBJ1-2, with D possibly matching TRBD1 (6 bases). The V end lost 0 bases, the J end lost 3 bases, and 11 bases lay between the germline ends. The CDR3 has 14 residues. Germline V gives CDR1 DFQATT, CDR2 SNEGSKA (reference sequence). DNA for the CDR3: TGCAGTGCTAGAGATCCCAGGGGACACTATGGCTACACCTTC. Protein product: CSARDPRGHYGYTF.

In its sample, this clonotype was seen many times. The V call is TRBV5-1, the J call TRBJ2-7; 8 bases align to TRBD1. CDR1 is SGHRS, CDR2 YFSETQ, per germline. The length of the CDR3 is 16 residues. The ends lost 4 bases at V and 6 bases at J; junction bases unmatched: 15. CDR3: CASSVTLLGQGGEQYF. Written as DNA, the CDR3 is TGCGCCAGCAGCGTGACCCTCCTTGGACAGGGTGGCGAGCAGTACTTC.

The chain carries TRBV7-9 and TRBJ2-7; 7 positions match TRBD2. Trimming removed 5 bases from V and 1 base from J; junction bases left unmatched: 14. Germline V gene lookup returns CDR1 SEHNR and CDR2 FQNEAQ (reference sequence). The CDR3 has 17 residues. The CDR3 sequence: CASSPRKSQRDSYEQYF. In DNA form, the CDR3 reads TGTGCCAGCAGCCCCCGCAAGTCCCAGCGGGATTCCTACGAGCAGTACTTC.

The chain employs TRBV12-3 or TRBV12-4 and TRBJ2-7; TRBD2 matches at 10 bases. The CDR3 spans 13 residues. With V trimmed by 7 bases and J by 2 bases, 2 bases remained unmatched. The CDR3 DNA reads TGTGCCAGCAATAGCGGGGGGCCCTACGAGCAGTACTTC. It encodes CASNSGGPYEQYF.

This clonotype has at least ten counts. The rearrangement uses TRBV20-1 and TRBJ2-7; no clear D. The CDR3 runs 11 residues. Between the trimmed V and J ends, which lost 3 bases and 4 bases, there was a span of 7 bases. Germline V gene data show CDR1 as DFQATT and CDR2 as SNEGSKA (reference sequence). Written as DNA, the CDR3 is TGCAGTGCTAGCATGGGGTACGAGCAGTACTTC. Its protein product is CSASMGYEQYF.

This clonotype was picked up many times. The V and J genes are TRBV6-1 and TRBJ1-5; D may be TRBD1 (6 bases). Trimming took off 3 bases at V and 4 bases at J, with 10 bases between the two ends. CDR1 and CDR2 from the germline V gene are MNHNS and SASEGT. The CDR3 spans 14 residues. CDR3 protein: CASSESQGNQPQHF. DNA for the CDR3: TGTGCCAGCAGTGAGTCGCAGGGGAATCAGCCCCAGCATTTT.

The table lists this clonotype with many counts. The CDR3 region is CSARTTYEQYF. As DNA, the CDR3 is TGCAGTGCTCGAACTACCTACGAGCAGTACTTC. The V and J genes are TRBV20-1 and TRBJ2-7, with D unresolved. Germline CDR1 DFQATT, CDR2 SNEGSKA (reference sequence). Trimming took off 5 bases at V and 2 bases at J, with 7 bases between the two ends. This CDR3 contains 11 residues.

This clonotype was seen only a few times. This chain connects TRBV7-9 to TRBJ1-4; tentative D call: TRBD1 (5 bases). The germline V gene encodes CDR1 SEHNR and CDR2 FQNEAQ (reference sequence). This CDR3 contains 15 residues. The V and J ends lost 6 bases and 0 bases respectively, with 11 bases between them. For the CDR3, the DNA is TGTGCCAGCAGTCGATGGGGGGCAACTAATGAAAAACTGTTTTTT. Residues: CASSRWGATNEKLFF.

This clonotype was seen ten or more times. The CDR3 nucleotides are TGTGCCGGCCGGCAGGGGGCCTCCGGGACTAGGACCGGGGAGCTGTTTTTT. This encodes CAGRQGASGTRTGELFF. The J gene is TRBJ2-2, the V gene TRBV7-2; D assignment may be TRBD1 or TRBD2 (8 bases each). Looked up from germline, CDR1 is SGHTA and CDR2 is FQGNSA. The V and J ends lost 11 bases and 5 bases respectively, with 27 bases between them. CDR3 length: 17 residues.

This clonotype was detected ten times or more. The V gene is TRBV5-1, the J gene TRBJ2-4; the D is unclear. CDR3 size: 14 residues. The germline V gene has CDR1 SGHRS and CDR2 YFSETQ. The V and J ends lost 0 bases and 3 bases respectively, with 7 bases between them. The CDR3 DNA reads TGCGCCAGCAGCTTGGAAACAGACAAAAACATTCAGTACTTC. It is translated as CASSLETDKNIQYF.

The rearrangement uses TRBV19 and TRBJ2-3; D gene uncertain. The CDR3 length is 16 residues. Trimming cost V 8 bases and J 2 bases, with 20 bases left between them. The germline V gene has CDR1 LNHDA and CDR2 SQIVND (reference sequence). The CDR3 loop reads CASLRLYDKITDTQYF. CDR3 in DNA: TGTGCCAGTCTCCGATTATATGACAAGATCACAGATACGCAGTATTTT.